The rows below give T cell receptor beta chains drawn from one sample of a study of identical twins. TCRdb re-analysed the 5' RACE reads in MiXCR, keeping a single row per CDR3 protein. The sample holds 230,000 or so distinct CDR3 sequences, about 8.3% seen once. These data are also associated with another study on yellow fever vaccine responses in identical twins.

Specimen: CD8+ T cells sorted from blood. The receptors here all came from a woman between 18 and 29 years old in good health. Both conserved end residues are part of each CDR3. A D gene is named only where the DNA matches it firmly. Clone size is shown for a subset of rows, as once, few, many or a class of expanded clone.

abundance: few
j_gene: TRBJ2-7
v_gene: TRBV20-1
d_gene: -
len: 14
CDR3aa: CSARDAGTDYEQYF
CDR3nt: TGCAGTGCTAGAGACGCCGGGACGGACTACGAGCAGTACTTC

abundance: -
j_gene: TRBJ2-5
v_gene: TRBV6-2/TRBV6-3
d_gene: -
len: 14
CDR3aa: CASTLVDGLETQYF
CDR3nt: TGTGCCAGCACTCTGGTCGATGGTTTAGAGACCCAGTACTTC

abundance: many
j_gene: TRBJ2-7
v_gene: TRBV27
d_gene: -
len: 15
CDR3aa: CASSPTGISSYEQYF
CDR3nt: TGTGCCAGCAGTCCAACAGGGATTAGCTCCTACGAGCAGTACTTC

abundance: few
j_gene: TRBJ2-3
v_gene: TRBV4-2
d_gene: TRBD2
len: 17
CDR3aa: CASSQDSTSGRTDTQYF
CDR3nt: TGTGCCAGCAGCCAAGACTCGACTAGCGGGAGGACAGATACGCAGTATTTT

abundance: -
j_gene: TRBJ2-5
v_gene: TRBV20-1
d_gene: -
len: 19
CDR3aa: CSARDAGPGDNLPQETQYF
CDR3nt: TGCAGTGCTAGAGATGCGGGGCCAGGGGACAATCTCCCGCAAGAGACCCAGTACTTC

abundance: many
j_gene: TRBJ2-7
v_gene: TRBV12-3/TRBV12-4
d_gene: TRBD2
len: 13
CDR3aa: CASSWGGSYEQYF
CDR3nt: TGTGCCAGCAGTTGGGGGGGCTCCTACGAGCAGTACTTC

abundance: many
j_gene: TRBJ2-3
v_gene: TRBV9
d_gene: -
len: 16
CDR3aa: CASEPGVSGHTDTQYF
CDR3nt: TGTGCCAGCGAACCCGGCGTATCGGGGCACACAGATACGCAGTATTTT

abundance: -
j_gene: TRBJ2-1
v_gene: TRBV7-2
d_gene: TRBD2
len: 16
CDR3aa: CASSLSAGGTNNEQFF
CDR3nt: TGTGCCAGCAGCTTAAGTGCGGGAGGAACTAACAATGAGCAGTTCTTC

abundance: -
j_gene: TRBJ2-2
v_gene: TRBV12-5
d_gene: TRBD2
len: 18
CDR3aa: CASGPATSAGVSTGELFF
CDR3nt: TGTGCTAGTGGTCCTGCGACTAGCGCGGGGGTTAGCACCGGGGAGCTGTTTTTT

abundance: many
j_gene: TRBJ2-1
v_gene: TRBV5-1
d_gene: TRBD2
len: 15
CDR3aa: CASSILAGGLGEQFF
CDR3nt: TGCGCCAGCAGCATTCTAGCGGGAGGGTTGGGTGAGCAGTTCTTC

abundance: few
j_gene: TRBJ2-3
v_gene: TRBV6-2/TRBV6-3
d_gene: -
len: 13
CDR3aa: CACREWGTDTQYF
CDR3nt: TGTGCCTGTCGGGAGTGGGGCACAGATACGCAGTATTTT

abundance: -
j_gene: TRBJ2-1
v_gene: TRBV5-4
d_gene: -
len: 14
CDR3aa: CASSAGTLYNEQFF
CDR3nt: TGTGCCAGCAGCGCCGGGACCTTATACAATGAGCAGTTCTTC

abundance: few
j_gene: TRBJ2-1
v_gene: TRBV4-3
d_gene: -
len: 16
CDR3aa: CASSPQVSGTYNEQFF
CDR3nt: TGCGCCAGCAGCCCCCAAGTGAGCGGAACCTACAATGAGCAGTTCTTC

abundance: many
j_gene: TRBJ2-3
v_gene: TRBV29-1
d_gene: -
len: 14
CDR3aa: CSVEDGSHADTQYF
CDR3nt: TGCAGCGTTGAAGACGGGAGTCATGCAGATACGCAGTATTTT

abundance: few
j_gene: TRBJ2-2
v_gene: TRBV27
d_gene: -
len: 11
CDR3aa: CASSRGGELFF
CDR3nt: TGTGCCAGCAGCCGGGGCGGGGAGCTGTTTTTT

abundance: many
j_gene: TRBJ2-3
v_gene: TRBV20-1
d_gene: TRBD2
len: 15
CDR3aa: CSARDSGESTDTQYF
CDR3nt: TGCAGTGCTAGAGATAGCGGGGAATCCACAGATACGCAGTATTTT

abundance: few
j_gene: TRBJ1-1
v_gene: TRBV12-5
d_gene: TRBD1
len: 14
CDR3aa: CASGSTTGRTEAFF
CDR3nt: TGTGCTAGTGGTTCAACGACAGGGCGGACTGAAGCTTTCTTT

abundance: -
j_gene: TRBJ2-7
v_gene: TRBV30
d_gene: -
len: 14
CDR3aa: CAWSVATGDGEQYF
CDR3nt: TGTGCCTGGAGTGTAGCAACGGGAGATGGCGAGCAGTACTTC

abundance: -
j_gene: TRBJ2-7
v_gene: TRBV27
d_gene: -
len: 13
CDR3aa: CASSETNFYEQYF
CDR3nt: TGTGCCAGCAGTGAGACAAATTTCTACGAGCAGTACTTC

abundance: few
j_gene: TRBJ2-5
v_gene: TRBV6-1
d_gene: -
len: 12
CDR3aa: CASSEYADSQYF
CDR3nt: TGTGCCAGCAGTGAATATGCAGATTCCCAGTACTTC

abundance: few
j_gene: TRBJ2-1
v_gene: TRBV20-1
d_gene: TRBD1
len: 15
CDR3aa: CSARDGTVSYNEQFF
CDR3nt: TGCAGTGCTAGAGACGGGACAGTCTCCTACAATGAGCAGTTCTTC

abundance: few
j_gene: TRBJ1-5
v_gene: TRBV6-2/TRBV6-3
d_gene: TRBD1
len: 18
CDR3aa: CASSRRLDRATSNQPQHF
CDR3nt: TGTGCCAGCAGTCGACGCCTTGACAGGGCTACTAGCAATCAGCCCCAGCATTTT

abundance: -
j_gene: TRBJ2-3
v_gene: TRBV7-9
d_gene: -
len: 16
CDR3aa: CASSLLPGERGDTQYF
CDR3nt: TGTGCCAGCAGCTTATTGCCAGGAGAACGGGGAGATACGCAGTATTTT

abundance: many
j_gene: TRBJ1-6
v_gene: TRBV27
d_gene: TRBD1
len: 15
CDR3aa: CASSPLRDRESPLHF
CDR3nt: TGTGCCAGCAGTCCCCTGCGGGACAGGGAATCACCCCTCCACTTT

abundance: few
j_gene: TRBJ2-7
v_gene: TRBV5-1
d_gene: -
len: 12
CDR3aa: CASSLDWYEQYF
CDR3nt: TGCGCCAGCAGCTTGGACTGGTACGAGCAGTACTTC

abundance: once
j_gene: TRBJ2-1
v_gene: TRBV7-3
d_gene: TRBD2
len: 20
CDR3aa: CASSLTYWGGAGGNYNEQFF
CDR3nt: TGTGCCAGCAGCTTAACTTACTGGGGTGGAGCGGGAGGGAACTACAATGAGCAGTTCTTC

abundance: many
j_gene: TRBJ2-2
v_gene: TRBV12-3/TRBV12-4
d_gene: TRBD1
len: 15
CDR3aa: CASSSTGFISGELFF
CDR3nt: TGTGCCAGCAGTTCGACAGGGTTTATCAGCGGGGAGCTGTTTTTT

abundance: -
j_gene: TRBJ2-1
v_gene: TRBV4-1
d_gene: TRBD1
len: 13
CDR3aa: CASSQDTGGEQFF
CDR3nt: TGCGCCAGCAGCCAAGACACAGGGGGGGAGCAGTTCTTC

abundance: -
j_gene: TRBJ1-6
v_gene: TRBV7-9
d_gene: -
len: 14
CDR3aa: CASSSGPSDRALHF
CDR3nt: TGTGCCAGCAGCTCCGGACCGAGCGATAGGGCCCTCCACTTT

abundance: many
j_gene: TRBJ2-5
v_gene: TRBV29-1
d_gene: -
len: 13
CDR3aa: CSARTEPQETQYF
CDR3nt: TGCAGCGCTAGGACAGAGCCTCAAGAGACCCAGTACTTC

abundance: few
j_gene: TRBJ2-3
v_gene: TRBV4-1
d_gene: -
len: 14
CDR3aa: CASSLHSSTDTQYF
CDR3nt: TGCGCCAGCAGCCTTCATTCTAGCACAGATACGCAGTATTTT

abundance: many
j_gene: TRBJ2-7
v_gene: TRBV29-1
d_gene: TRBD1
len: 15
CDR3aa: CSVEEGTGVSYEQYF
CDR3nt: TGCAGCGTTGAAGAAGGAACAGGGGTCTCCTACGAGCAGTACTTC

abundance: -
j_gene: TRBJ2-7
v_gene: TRBV7-9
d_gene: -
len: 13
CDR3aa: CASSLVGVEEQYF
CDR3nt: TGTGCCAGCAGCTTAGTGGGGGTAGAAGAGCAGTACTTC

abundance: few
j_gene: TRBJ2-7
v_gene: TRBV7-2
d_gene: -
len: 13
CDR3aa: CASRQTGSYEQYF
CDR3nt: TGTGCCAGCAGGCAAACAGGGTCCTACGAGCAGTACTTC

abundance: many
j_gene: TRBJ2-3
v_gene: TRBV27
d_gene: TRBD1
len: 17
CDR3aa: CASSYGTGSKDGDTQYF
CDR3nt: TGTGCCAGCAGTTATGGGACAGGCAGTAAGGACGGAGATACGCAGTATTTT

abundance: many
j_gene: TRBJ2-1
v_gene: TRBV9
d_gene: -
len: 15
CDR3aa: CASSVAGVSYNEQFF
CDR3nt: TGTGCCAGCAGCGTAGCGGGAGTCTCCTACAATGAGCAGTTCTTC

abundance: many
j_gene: TRBJ2-7
v_gene: TRBV4-3
d_gene: -
len: 13
CDR3aa: CASSQIPWGEQYF
CDR3nt: TGCGCCAGCAGCCAAATCCCCTGGGGCGAGCAGTACTTC

abundance: many
j_gene: TRBJ1-1
v_gene: TRBV7-9
d_gene: TRBD1
len: 13
CDR3aa: CASSPRDRDVAFF
CDR3nt: TGTGCCAGCAGCCCAAGGGACAGGGACGTAGCTTTCTTT

abundance: many
j_gene: TRBJ2-4
v_gene: TRBV15
d_gene: -
len: 13
CDR3aa: CATSSSAKNIQYF
CDR3nt: TGTGCCACCAGCTCTTCAGCCAAAAACATTCAGTACTTC

abundance: -
j_gene: TRBJ2-3
v_gene: TRBV20-1
d_gene: -
len: 16
CDR3aa: CSASGVRLNQRDTQYF
CDR3nt: TGCAGTGCTAGTGGGGTTCGGCTTAACCAACGGGATACGCAGTATTTT

abundance: many
j_gene: TRBJ1-6
v_gene: TRBV6-1
d_gene: -
len: 14
CDR3aa: CASSQTPYNSPLHF
CDR3nt: TGTGCCAGCAGTCAGACACCTTATAATTCACCCCTCCACTTT

abundance: few
j_gene: TRBJ2-3
v_gene: TRBV27
d_gene: -
len: 12
CDR3aa: CASRGTADTQYF
CDR3nt: TGTGCCAGCAGAGGAACCGCAGATACGCAGTATTTT

abundance: -
j_gene: TRBJ2-2
v_gene: TRBV20-1
d_gene: TRBD2
len: 18
CDR3aa: CSARDIAGLAGVGGELFF
CDR3nt: TGCAGTGCTAGAGATATAGCCGGACTAGCGGGAGTCGGCGGGGAGCTGTTTTTT

abundance: -
j_gene: TRBJ2-3
v_gene: TRBV7-3
d_gene: -
len: 16
CDR3aa: CASSLTWAVSTDTQYF
CDR3nt: TGTGCCAGCAGCTTAACGTGGGCAGTATCCACAGATACGCAGTATTTT

abundance: few
j_gene: TRBJ2-3
v_gene: TRBV6-5
d_gene: -
len: 11
CDR3aa: CASSFWDTQYF
CDR3nt: TGTGCCAGCTCATTTTGGGATACGCAGTATTTT

abundance: -
j_gene: TRBJ2-7
v_gene: TRBV7-9
d_gene: -
len: 15
CDR3aa: CASSLLLGIHYEQYF
CDR3nt: TGTGCCAGCAGCTTATTGTTGGGGATCCACTACGAGCAGTACTTC

abundance: many
j_gene: TRBJ2-1
v_gene: TRBV12-3/TRBV12-4
d_gene: TRBD2
len: 17
CDR3aa: CASSLGPGTRAYNEQFF
CDR3nt: TGTGCCAGCAGTTTAGGTCCCGGGACTAGGGCCTACAATGAGCAGTTCTTC

abundance: -
j_gene: TRBJ2-3
v_gene: TRBV6-5
d_gene: TRBD2
len: 19
CDR3aa: CASSYWGPLAGTSTDTQYF
CDR3nt: TGTGCCAGCAGTTACTGGGGGCCACTAGCGGGAACTAGCACAGATACGCAGTATTTT

abundance: -
j_gene: TRBJ2-1
v_gene: TRBV5-4
d_gene: TRBD2
len: 12
CDR3aa: CASSLGAGVSFF
CDR3nt: TGTGCCAGCAGCTTGGGAGCGGGAGTTTCGTTCTTC

abundance: -
j_gene: TRBJ2-7
v_gene: TRBV5-6
d_gene: -
len: 14
CDR3aa: CASSRGRDPNEQYF
CDR3nt: TGTGCCAGCAGCCGGGGGCGGGACCCCAACGAGCAGTACTTC

abundance: many
j_gene: TRBJ2-3
v_gene: TRBV27
d_gene: -
len: 13
CDR3aa: CASSLLGADTQYF
CDR3nt: TGTGCCAGCAGTTTATTGGGGGCAGATACGCAGTATTTT

abundance: few
j_gene: TRBJ2-7
v_gene: TRBV27
d_gene: -
len: 14
CDR3aa: CASSTRTAPDEQYF
CDR3nt: TGTGCCAGCAGCACCAGGACAGCCCCGGACGAGCAGTACTTC

abundance: few
j_gene: TRBJ1-1
v_gene: TRBV7-6
d_gene: -
len: 14
CDR3aa: CASSPFDGAEEAFF
CDR3nt: TGTGCCAGCAGCCCGTTCGACGGGGCAGAAGAAGCTTTCTTT

abundance: few
j_gene: TRBJ2-3
v_gene: TRBV11-2
d_gene: -
len: 17
CDR3aa: CASSSPGRMPPANTQYF
CDR3nt: TGTGCCAGCAGCTCCCCTGGGCGGATGCCCCCAGCGAATACGCAGTATTTT

abundance: -
j_gene: TRBJ2-1
v_gene: TRBV19
d_gene: TRBD2
len: 14
CDR3aa: CASLAGGTYNEQFF
CDR3nt: TGTGCCAGTTTGGCGGGAGGGACCTACAATGAGCAGTTCTTC

abundance: many
j_gene: TRBJ1-5
v_gene: TRBV20-1
d_gene: -
len: 16
CDR3aa: CSASFSSAGGHQPQHF
CDR3nt: TGCAGTGCTAGTTTTTCTTCGGCGGGGGGGCATCAGCCCCAGCATTTT

abundance: -
j_gene: TRBJ1-1
v_gene: TRBV29-1
d_gene: -
len: 13
CDR3aa: CSVEDRLNTEAFF
CDR3nt: TGCAGCGTTGAAGACAGGTTGAACACTGAAGCTTTCTTT

abundance: -
j_gene: TRBJ2-2
v_gene: TRBV7-9
d_gene: TRBD1
len: 16
CDR3aa: CASSGDRGRSPGELFF
CDR3nt: TGTGCCAGCAGCGGGGACAGGGGGCGATCCCCCGGGGAGCTGTTTTTT

abundance: many
j_gene: TRBJ1-2
v_gene: TRBV5-1
d_gene: TRBD1
len: 15
CDR3aa: CASSLLGQGNYGYTF
CDR3nt: TGCGCCAGCAGCTTATTAGGACAGGGGAACTATGGCTACACCTTC

abundance: -
j_gene: TRBJ2-1
v_gene: TRBV19
d_gene: TRBD2
len: 15
CDR3aa: CASSSPLAGANEQFF
CDR3nt: TGTGCCAGTAGCTCCCCACTAGCGGGAGCAAATGAGCAGTTCTTC